Listed below are T cell receptor beta chains from one sample, sequenced in a study of blood T cell repertoires in COVID-19. The data were produced by immunoSEQ multiplex PCR, yet TCRdb's version contains in-frame clones alone and is incomplete. The sample lists 100,000 to 130,000 clones, just over 85% seen once, with under 2.5% in the top ten. The sequenced material came from peripheral blood. Receptors were obtained from a human donor in a cohort sampled during active COVID-19. Each CDR3 is given with its conserved first and last residue. The D gene is left open where the match is weak. Size tells how often a clone was seen (once, few, many) or the class of an expanded clone, and some rows leave it out.

d_call	clone_size	v_call	j_call	cdr3_aa	cdr3_nt
.	.	TRBV2	TRBJ2-1	CASKEGFNEQFF	TGTGCCAGCAAGGAGGGCTTTAATGAGCAGTTCTTC
TRBD1	.	TRBV15	TRBJ1-2	CATSLRDSFNYGYTF	TGTGCCACCAGCCTCCGGGACAGCTTTAACTATGGCTACACCTTC
TRBD2	.	TRBV5-1	TRBJ2-3	CASSLGVVAGASTDTQYF	TGCGCCAGCAGCTTGGGGGTCGTAGCGGGAGCCAGCACAGATACGCAGTATTTT
.	.	TRBV7-9	TRBJ1-1	CASSLDRGFEAFF	TGTGCCAGCAGCTTAGACAGAGGGTTTGAAGCTTTCTTT
.	few	TRBV12-5	TRBJ1-5	CASGLGLQSSNQPQHF	TGTGCTAGTGGTTTGGGATTGCAGTCTAGCAATCAGCCCCAGCATTTT
.	.	TRBV6-6	TRBJ1-4	CASRWGPTNEKLFF	TGTGCCAGCAGGTGGGGCCCAACTAATGAAAAACTGTTTTTT
TRBD2	.	TRBV4-1	TRBJ2-1	CASSQDRAGGPSEQFF	TGCGCCAGCAGCCAAGATCGGGCGGGAGGGCCTAGTGAGCAGTTCTTC
TRBD1	once	TRBV28	TRBJ2-3	CASSLSRGLYTDTQYF	TGTGCCAGCAGTTTAAGTAGGGGGCTATACACAGATACGCAGTATTTT
TRBD1	.	TRBV4-1	TRBJ1-2	CASSRGQGNYGYTF	TGCGCCAGCAGCCGCGGACAGGGTAACTATGGCTACACCTTC
.	.	TRBV5-1	TRBJ1-1	CATRARENTEAFF	TGCGCCACCCGAGCGAGAGAGAACACTGAAGCTTTCTTT
TRBD2	.	TRBV11-2	TRBJ2-3	CASSHPAGAGGTDTQYF	TGTGCCAGCAGCCACCCAGCGGGGGCGGGGGGGACAGATACGCAGTATTTT
TRBD2	.	TRBV6-5	TRBJ2-5	CASGREGETQYF	TGTGCCAGCGGGAGGGAGGGGGAGACCCAGTACTTC
.	.	TRBV6-6	TRBJ1-4	CASSYDGQLLNEKLFF	TGTGCCAGCAGTTACGATGGACAGCTACTTAATGAAAAACTGTTTTTT
.	once	TRBV30	TRBJ2-1	CAWSVSPSNEQFF	TGTGCCTGGAGTGTAAGTCCTAGCAATGAGCAGTTCTTC
TRBD2	.	TRBV15	TRBJ2-3	CATSRASGLIGTDTQYF	TGTGCCACCAGCAGAGCTAGCGGGCTAATTGGGACAGATACGCAGTATTTT
.	.	TRBV30	TRBJ2-3	CAWSGPGAQYF	TGTGCCTGGAGTGGCCCTGGGGCACAGTATTTT
.	.	TRBV25-1	TRBJ2-1	CASSAPQGRAYNEQFF	TGTGCCAGCAGTGCTCCACAGGGCAGGGCCTACAATGAGCAGTTCTTC
.	.	TRBV28	TRBJ1-1	CASSLSPTRGTEAFF	TGTGCCAGCAGTTTATCCCCAACACGGGGGACTGAAGCTTTCTTT
TRBD1	.	TRBV11-3	TRBJ2-1	CASSPRGAGGQNEQFF	TGTGCCAGCAGCCCTAGAGGGGCAGGGGGCCAAAATGAGCAGTTCTTC
TRBD1	.	TRBV5-4	TRBJ1-2	CASSSDRGTYGYTF	TGTGCCAGCAGCTCCGACAGGGGGACCTATGGCTACACCTTC
.	once	TRBV29-1	TRBJ2-7	CSVDSLKGDEQYF	TGCAGCGTTGATTCCTTGAAAGGGGACGAGCAGTACTTC
TRBD1	.	TRBV6-1	TRBJ1-6	CASSERGQGGSPLHF	TGTGCCAGCAGTGAAAGGGGGCAGGGAGGTTCACCCCTCCACTTT
TRBD1	.	TRBV6-5	TRBJ1-4	CASSYGGTGSEKLFF	TGTGCCAGCAGTTACGGGGGGACAGGGTCTGAAAAACTGTTTTTT
.	.	TRBV19	TRBJ2-6	CASSDRFAGANVLTF	TGTGCCAGTAGCGACAGGTTTGCAGGGGCCAACGTCCTGACTTTC
.	.	TRBV3-1/TRBV3-2	TRBJ1-1	CASSQVGGGTEAFF	TGTGCCAGCAGCCAAGTCGGGGGAGGCACTGAAGCTTTCTTT